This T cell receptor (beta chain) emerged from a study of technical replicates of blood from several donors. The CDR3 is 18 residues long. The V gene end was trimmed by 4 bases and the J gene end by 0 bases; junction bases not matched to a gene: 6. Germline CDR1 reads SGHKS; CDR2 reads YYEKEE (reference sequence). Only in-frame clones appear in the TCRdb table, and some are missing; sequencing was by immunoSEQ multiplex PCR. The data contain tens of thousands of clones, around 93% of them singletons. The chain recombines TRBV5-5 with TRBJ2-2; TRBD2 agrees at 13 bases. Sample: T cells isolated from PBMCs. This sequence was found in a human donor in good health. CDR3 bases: TGTGCCAGCAGCCGCGGACTAGCGGGGGCCACGAACACCGGGGAGCTGTTTTTT. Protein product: CASSRGLAGATNTGELFF.